This record covers a single T cell receptor (beta chain). Its antigen is not identified. The germline V gene encodes CDR1 GTSNPN and CDR2 SVGIG (reference sequence). The ends lost 3 bases at V and 5 bases at J; junction bases unmatched: 14. The length of the CDR3 is 17 residues. At the deep level, the assay was run. Here immunoSEQ multiplex PCR was the method, and the copy in TCRdb shows in-frame clones only, minus some. The sample comprises hundreds of thousands of clones, 95% to 98% of which are singletons, and about 0.057% rests with the top ten. The record originates from a study of shared clonotypes between healthy human individuals. Study-wide findings and caveats: Enrolling few donors narrowed the genetic and exposure-history diversity that was represented.

The chain joins TRBV30 to TRBJ2-2, with TRBD2 matching 8 bases. The TCR comes from a woman in her thirties in good health. Sequences were obtained from naive CD4+ T cells sorted from blood. Subset reported: CD45RA+ positively selected. Here the CDR3 DNA reads TGTGCCTGGAGCCATCCGCGGGGGGATAGAGGAACCGGGGAGCTGTTTTTT. It codes for CAWSHPRGDRGTGELFF.